This T cell receptor (beta chain) comes out of a study of blood T cells in healthy people across ages. As regards this clonotype: Its specificity is unknown.

The germline V gene has CDR1 MNHEY and CDR2 SMNVEV (reference sequence). The CDR3 is made up of 15 amino acids. V lost 5 bases and J lost 2, with 12 bases in between. PCR was performed a second time for roughly 7 to 12 cycles using a sample-barcoded 5' primer and a J-beta primer mix. Each sample provided no less than 2.5 million CDR3-containing paired-end reads. One entry per CDR3 protein results from TCRdb running MiXCR on the 5' RACE reads. The sample lists about 1.1 million distinct CDR3 sequences; roughly two fifths were seen once. Whole-study findings and limits: Per-million-T-cell TCR beta diversity fell roughly linearly with age.

The rearrangement joins TRBV27 to TRBJ2-2; TRBD2 might be the D (6 bases). The clonotype comes from a man aged 18 to 30 in good health. Sequencing was performed on blood. The CDR3 reads CASSLLGSNTGELFF. Written as DNA, the CDR3 is TGTGCCAGCAGTCTACTCGGGAGTAACACCGGGGAGCTGTTTTTT.